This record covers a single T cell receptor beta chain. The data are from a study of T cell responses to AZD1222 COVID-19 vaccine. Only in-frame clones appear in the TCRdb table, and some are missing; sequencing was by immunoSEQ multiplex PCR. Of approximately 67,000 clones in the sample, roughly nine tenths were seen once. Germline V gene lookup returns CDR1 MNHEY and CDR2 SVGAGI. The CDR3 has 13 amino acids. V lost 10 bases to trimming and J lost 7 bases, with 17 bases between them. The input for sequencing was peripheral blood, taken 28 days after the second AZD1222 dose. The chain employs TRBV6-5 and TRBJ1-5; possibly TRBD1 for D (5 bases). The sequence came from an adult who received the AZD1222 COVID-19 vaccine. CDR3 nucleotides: TGTGCCATGGGGCCAGGGCCAGAACAGCCCCAGCATTTT. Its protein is CAMGPGPEQPQHF.